The clone carrying this TCR beta chain has at least ten counts. The CDR3 totals 15 residues. Germline CDR1 reads MNHEY; CDR2 reads SVGAGI. The junction had 5 bases not matched to a gene; V was cut back by 2 bases and J by 4 bases. Unique molecular identifiers were incorporated during preparation of the TCRbeta library. MiXCR was run by TCRdb on the PCR reads, yielding one entry per CDR3 protein. The sample holds about 340,000 distinct CDR3 sequences; less than 15% are singletons and the top ten take roughly 4.5%. The sample belongs to a study of T-cell reconstitution after alpha-beta-depleted transplantation in children.

Source: PBMCs, taken from the stem cell graft. The V gene is TRBV6-5, the J gene TRBJ1-1, with 9 bases aligning to TRBD1. The receptor was derived from a human donor who donated a stem cell graft to a child with Fanconi anemia. The CDR3 DNA is TGTGCCAGCAGTTACCCCCTGACAGGGGGCACTGAAGCTTTCTTT. Amino acids: CASSYPLTGGTEAFF.